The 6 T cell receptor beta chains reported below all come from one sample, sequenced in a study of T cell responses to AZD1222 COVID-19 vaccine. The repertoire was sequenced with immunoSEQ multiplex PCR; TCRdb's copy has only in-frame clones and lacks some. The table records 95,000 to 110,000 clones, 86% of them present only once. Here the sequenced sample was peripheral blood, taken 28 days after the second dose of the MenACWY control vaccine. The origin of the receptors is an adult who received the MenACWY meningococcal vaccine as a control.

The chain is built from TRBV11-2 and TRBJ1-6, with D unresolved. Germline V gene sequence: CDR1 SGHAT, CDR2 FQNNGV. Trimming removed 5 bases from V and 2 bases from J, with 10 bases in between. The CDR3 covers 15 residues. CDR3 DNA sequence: TGTGCCAGCAGCCCGATCTCTACCTATAATTCACCCCTCCACTTT. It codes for CASSPISTYNSPLHF.

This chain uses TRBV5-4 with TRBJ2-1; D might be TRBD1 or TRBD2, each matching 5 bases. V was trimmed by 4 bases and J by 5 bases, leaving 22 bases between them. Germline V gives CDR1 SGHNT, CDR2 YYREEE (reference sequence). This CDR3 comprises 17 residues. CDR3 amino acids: CASSLLRVGDGNNEQFF. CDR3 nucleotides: TGTGCCAGCAGCCTTCTCCGGGTAGGGGACGGGAACAATGAGCAGTTCTTC.

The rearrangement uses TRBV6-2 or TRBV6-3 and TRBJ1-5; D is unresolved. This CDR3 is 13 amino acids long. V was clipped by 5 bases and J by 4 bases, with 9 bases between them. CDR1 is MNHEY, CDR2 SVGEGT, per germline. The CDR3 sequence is CASSDTRNQPQHF. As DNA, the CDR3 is TGTGCCAGCAGTGATACACGAAATCAGCCCCAGCATTTT.

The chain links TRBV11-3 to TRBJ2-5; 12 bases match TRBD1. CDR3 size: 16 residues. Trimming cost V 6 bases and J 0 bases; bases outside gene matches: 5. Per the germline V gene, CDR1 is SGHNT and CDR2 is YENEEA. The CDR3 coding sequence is TGTGCCAGCAGTTCCGGGACAGGGGGCGACCAAGAGACCCAGTACTTC. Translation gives CASSSGTGGDQETQYF.

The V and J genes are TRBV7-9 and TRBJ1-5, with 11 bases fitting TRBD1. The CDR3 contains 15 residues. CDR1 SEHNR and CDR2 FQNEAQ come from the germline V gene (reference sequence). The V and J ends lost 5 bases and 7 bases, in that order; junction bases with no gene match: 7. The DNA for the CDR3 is TGTGCCAGCAGCCGCTGGGACAGGGGGGTGCAGCCCCAGCATTTT. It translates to CASSRWDRGVQPQHF.

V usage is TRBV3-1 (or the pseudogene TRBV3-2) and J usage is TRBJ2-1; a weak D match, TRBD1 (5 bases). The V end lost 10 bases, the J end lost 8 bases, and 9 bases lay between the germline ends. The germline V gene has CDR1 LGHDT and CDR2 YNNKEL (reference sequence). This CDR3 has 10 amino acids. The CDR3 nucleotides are TGTGCCAAAAAACAGGATGAGCAGTTCTTC. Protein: CAKKQDEQFF.